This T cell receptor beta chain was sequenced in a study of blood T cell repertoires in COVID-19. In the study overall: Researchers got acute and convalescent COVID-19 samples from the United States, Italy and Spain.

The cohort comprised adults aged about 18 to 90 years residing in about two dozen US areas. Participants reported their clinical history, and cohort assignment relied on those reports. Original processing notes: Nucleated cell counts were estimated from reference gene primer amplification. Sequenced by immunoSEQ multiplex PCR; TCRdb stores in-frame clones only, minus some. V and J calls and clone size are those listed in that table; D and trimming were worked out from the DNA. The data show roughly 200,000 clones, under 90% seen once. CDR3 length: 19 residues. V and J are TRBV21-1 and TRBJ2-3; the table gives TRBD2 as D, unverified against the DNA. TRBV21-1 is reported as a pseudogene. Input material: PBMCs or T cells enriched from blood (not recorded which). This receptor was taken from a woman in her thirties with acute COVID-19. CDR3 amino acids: CASSKLQSRAGEWGDTQYF. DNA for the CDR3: TGTGCCAGCAGCAAACTTCAGTCTCGAGCGGGGGAGTGGGGAGATACGCAGTATTTT.